These 3 T cell receptor beta chains originate from one sample sequenced in a study of blood T cell repertoires in COVID-19. Assay used: immunoSEQ multiplex PCR; TCRdb lists only in-frame clones, some missing. The sample yields 95,000 to 150,000 clones, about 83% seen once. Material: peripheral blood. The source of these receptors is a human donor in a cohort sampled during active COVID-19.

The genes are TRBV19 and TRBJ1-2; perhaps TRBD1 as D (6 bases). Germline CDR1 is LNHDA and CDR2 is SQIVND (reference sequence). Trimming removed 8 bases from V and 7 bases from J, with 11 bases in between. The CDR3 has 11 amino acids. The CDR3 is CASVGAFGYTF. Written as DNA, the CDR3 is TGTGCCAGTGTGGGGGCTTTTGGCTACACCTTC.

V is TRBV3-1 (or the pseudogene TRBV3-2) and J is TRBJ2-7; 10 nucleotides agree with TRBD2. Germline CDR1 and CDR2: LGHDT and YNNKEL (reference sequence). The CDR3 is 16 amino acids. V lost 0 bases to trimming and J lost 6 bases; unmatched junction nucleotides: 8. The CDR3, as DNA: TGTGCCAGCAGCCAAGAAGGGTTGGGACTAGCGCGCGAGCAGTACTTC. It codes for CASSQEGLGLAREQYF.

This chain connects TRBV27 to TRBJ2-7; 8 bases fit TRBD2. Germline CDR1 is MNHEY and CDR2 is SMNVEV (reference sequence). J lost 4 bases, V lost 0 bases, and 5 bases had no gene match. CDR3 size: 15 residues. The CDR3 here is CASSLSGASGYEQYF. For the CDR3, the DNA is TGTGCCAGCAGTTTATCGGGGGCTAGCGGGTACGAGCAGTACTTC.